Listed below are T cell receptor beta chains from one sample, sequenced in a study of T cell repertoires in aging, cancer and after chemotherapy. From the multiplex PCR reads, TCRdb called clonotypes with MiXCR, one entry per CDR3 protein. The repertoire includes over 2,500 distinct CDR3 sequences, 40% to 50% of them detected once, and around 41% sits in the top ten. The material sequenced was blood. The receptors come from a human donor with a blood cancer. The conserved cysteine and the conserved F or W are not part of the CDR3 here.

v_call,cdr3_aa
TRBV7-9,ASSLGLAGGPDTQY
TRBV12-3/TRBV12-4,ASSGRWGRTYEQY
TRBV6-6,ASSYGMNTEAF
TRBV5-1,ASNLGMGVNTEAF
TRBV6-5,ASTSHGGGPYEQY
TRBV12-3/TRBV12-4,ASSSTGTSGRRETQY
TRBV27,ASRTGGAIAGANVLT
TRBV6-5,ASRHRDSYEQY
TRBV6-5,ASSYGTSGTYEQY
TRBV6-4,ASSDTDRGTEAF
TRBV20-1,SANQIRNTLNYGYT
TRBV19,ASSNQPQH
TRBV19,ASSETSGKIYNEQF
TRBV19,ASSIDITGTFQETHY
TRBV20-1,SARGGFSYEQY
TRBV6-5,ASSSTSGYNEQF
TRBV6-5,ASSYTVNYGYT
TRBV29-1,SVGPGGTGELF
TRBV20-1,SAKAGGRYEQY
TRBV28,ASGPSTVTGELF
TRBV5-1,ASSLPTWEDTQY
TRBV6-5,ASTQGLGLGGTQY
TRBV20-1,SARGGTDTQY
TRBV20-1,SLRQNTEAF
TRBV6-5,ASSPTSGHNEQF
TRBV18,ASSPRDSYEQF
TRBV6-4,ASSLWAGVIDTQY